Sequencing of this T cell receptor (beta chain) was carried out in a study of cytomegalovirus exposure and HLA in healthy donors. Study-wide results and caveats: A classifier reportedly called cytomegalovirus status with high sensitivity and specificity. TCR beta chains numbering more than 150 were designated cytomegalovirus-associated.

The PCR contained 60 Vbeta and 13 Jbeta primers. Libraries were prepared by immunoSEQ multiplex PCR; TCRdb keeps only in-frame clonotypes and omits some of them. The repertoire has 150,000 to 200,000 clones, roughly 76% of them found once; the top ten carry 4% to 5%. The CDR3 is made up of 11 amino acids. The V gene's germline CDR1 is SQVTM and CDR2 ANQGSEA. Trimming shortened V by 4 bases and J by 8 bases, and 11 bases separated the two germline ends. Every donor was a healthy person donating bone marrow. As regards this clone: Its antigen is unknown.

Sequencing used PBMCs. This TCR derives from a woman aged 18-30 years in good health and CMV-seropositive. The rearrangement links TRBV29-1 to TRBJ1-2; the D is unclear. The CDR3 nucleotides are TGCAGCGTTGGCGGGTCTGAGGGCTACACCTTC. Residues: CSVGGSEGYTF.